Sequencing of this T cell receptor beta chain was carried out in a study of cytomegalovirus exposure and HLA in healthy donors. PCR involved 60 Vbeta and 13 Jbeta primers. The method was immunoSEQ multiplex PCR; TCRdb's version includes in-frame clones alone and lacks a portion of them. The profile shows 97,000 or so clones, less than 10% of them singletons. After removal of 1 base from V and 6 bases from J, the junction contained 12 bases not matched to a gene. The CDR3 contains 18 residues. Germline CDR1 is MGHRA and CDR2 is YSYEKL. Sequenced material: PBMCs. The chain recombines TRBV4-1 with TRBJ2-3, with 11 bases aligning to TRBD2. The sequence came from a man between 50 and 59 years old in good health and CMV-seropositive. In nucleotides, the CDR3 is TGCGCCAGCAGCCAAGGTTTACTAGCGGGAGACATGTTCGATACGCAGTATTTT. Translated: CASSQGLLAGDMFDTQYF.